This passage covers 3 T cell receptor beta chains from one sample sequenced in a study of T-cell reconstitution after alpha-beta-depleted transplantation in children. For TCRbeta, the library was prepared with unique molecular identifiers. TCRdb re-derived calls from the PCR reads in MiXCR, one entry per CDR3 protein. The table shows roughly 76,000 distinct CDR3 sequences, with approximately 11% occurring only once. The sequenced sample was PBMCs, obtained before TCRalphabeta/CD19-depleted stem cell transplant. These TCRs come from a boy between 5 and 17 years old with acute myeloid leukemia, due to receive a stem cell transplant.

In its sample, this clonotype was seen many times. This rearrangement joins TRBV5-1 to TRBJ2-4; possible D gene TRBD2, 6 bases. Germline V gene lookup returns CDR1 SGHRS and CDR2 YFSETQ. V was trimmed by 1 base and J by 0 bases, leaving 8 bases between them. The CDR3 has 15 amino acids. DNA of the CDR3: TGCGCCAGCAGCTTGTTGGGAGGAGCCAAAAACATTCAGTACTTC. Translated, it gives CASSLLGGAKNIQYF.

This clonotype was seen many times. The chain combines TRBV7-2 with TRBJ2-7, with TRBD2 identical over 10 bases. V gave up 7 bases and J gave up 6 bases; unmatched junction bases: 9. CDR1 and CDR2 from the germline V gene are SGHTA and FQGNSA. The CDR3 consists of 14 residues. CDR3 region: CASTNGLAVSEQYF. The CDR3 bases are TGTGCCAGCACCAACGGACTAGCGGTTTCCGAGCAGTACTTC.

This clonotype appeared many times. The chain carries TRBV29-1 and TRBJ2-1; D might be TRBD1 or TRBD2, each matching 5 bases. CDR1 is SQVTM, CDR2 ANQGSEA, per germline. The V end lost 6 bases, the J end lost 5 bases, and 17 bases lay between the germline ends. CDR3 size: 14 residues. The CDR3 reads CSVVRDGADNEQFF. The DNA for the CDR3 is TGCAGCGTCGTCAGGGACGGGGCAGACAATGAGCAGTTCTTC.